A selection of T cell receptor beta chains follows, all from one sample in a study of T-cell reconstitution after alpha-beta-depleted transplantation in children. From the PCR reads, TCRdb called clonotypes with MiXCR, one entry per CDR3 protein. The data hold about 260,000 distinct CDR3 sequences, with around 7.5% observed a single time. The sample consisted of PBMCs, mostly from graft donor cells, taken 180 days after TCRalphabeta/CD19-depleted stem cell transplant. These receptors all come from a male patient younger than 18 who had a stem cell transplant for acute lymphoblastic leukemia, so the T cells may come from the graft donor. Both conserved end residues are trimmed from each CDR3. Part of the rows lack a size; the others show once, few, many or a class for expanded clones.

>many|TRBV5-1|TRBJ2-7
ASSGGTGGGYEQY
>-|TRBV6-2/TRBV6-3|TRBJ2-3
ASSFERHPGTYTQY
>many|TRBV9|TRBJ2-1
ASSVYEGGNSYNEQF
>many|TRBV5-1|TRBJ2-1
ASSLSVEQF
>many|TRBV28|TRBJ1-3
ASSSVGNTIY
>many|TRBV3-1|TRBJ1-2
ASSDRGNYGYT
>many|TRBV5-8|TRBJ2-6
ASSLAPSGANVLT
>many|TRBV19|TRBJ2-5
ASTPLPGQGVSQETQY
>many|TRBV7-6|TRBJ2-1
ASSLVRSTGGPDEQF
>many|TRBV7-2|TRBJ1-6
ASSSSGGHFNSPLH
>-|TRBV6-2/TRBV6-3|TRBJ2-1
ASGRVAGAINEQF
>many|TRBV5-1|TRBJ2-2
ASSLDRGDTGELF
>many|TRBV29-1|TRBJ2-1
SVVGEPQGAYNEQF
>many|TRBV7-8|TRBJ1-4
ASSPRTGSNEKLF
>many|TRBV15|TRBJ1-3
ATRRDGSSGNTIY
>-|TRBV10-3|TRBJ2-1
AIGAGTTNNEQF
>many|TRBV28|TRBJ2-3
ASSLLFPRSDTQY
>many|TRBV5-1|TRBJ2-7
ASSAYRDRGSYEQY
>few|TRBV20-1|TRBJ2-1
SWGLYNEQF
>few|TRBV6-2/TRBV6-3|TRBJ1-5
ASSSRGGRGDQPQH
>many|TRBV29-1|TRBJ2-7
SVGTGDSYEQY
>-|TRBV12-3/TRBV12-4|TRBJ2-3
ASSGTSGRTDTQY
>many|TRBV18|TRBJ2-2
ASSLPSLANTGELF
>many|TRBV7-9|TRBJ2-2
ASSLDPYGELF
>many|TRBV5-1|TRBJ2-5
ASSDGQRLETQY
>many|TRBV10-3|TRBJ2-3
AARGAGTDTQY
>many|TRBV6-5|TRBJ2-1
ASRALAGGYNEQF
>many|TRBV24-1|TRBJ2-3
ATSGDSTDTQY
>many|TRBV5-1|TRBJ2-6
ASSLLRAGANVLT
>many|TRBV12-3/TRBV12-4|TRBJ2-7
ASSPGPEQY
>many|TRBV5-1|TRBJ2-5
ASGQGQETQY
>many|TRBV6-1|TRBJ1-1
ASSSLGSIHTEAF
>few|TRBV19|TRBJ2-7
ASSIRQGSYEQY
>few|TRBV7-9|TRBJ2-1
ASSGIDRSGNNEQF
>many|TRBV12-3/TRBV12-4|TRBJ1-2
ASSLTGQGDYGYT
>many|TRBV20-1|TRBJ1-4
SVPASGSNEKLF